The sequence of this T cell receptor beta chain was determined in a study of cytomegalovirus exposure and HLA in healthy donors. On this clone itself: The antigen remains undetermined.

The PCR made use of 60 Vbeta and 13 Jbeta primers. Using immunoSEQ multiplex PCR, the repertoire was profiled, and TCRdb retains in-frame clones only, with some absent. The sample lists over 40,000 clones, roughly 64% seen once, with approximately 12% in the top ten. Whole-study findings and limits: Some V segments (TRBV6-2 and TRBV6-3 among them) were excluded as indistinguishable. Earlier findings revealed that most TCR beta V segments proved productive either about 87% or about 30% of the time.

This CDR3 is 13 amino acids long. Germline CDR1 is SGHDT and CDR2 is YYEEEE. V was clipped by 2 bases and J by 5 bases; unmatched bases: 0. Sequencing was carried out using PBMCs. The rearrangement links TRBV5-6 to TRBJ2-2; 7 bases are shared with TRBD2. The clonotype comes from a man in his 60s in good health and CMV-seropositive. In nucleotides, the CDR3 is TGTGCCAGCAGCTTAGCGGGGACCGGGGAGCTGTTTTTT. It encodes CASSLAGTGELFF.